Below are 3 T cell receptor beta chains sequenced from a single sample in a study of cytomegalovirus exposure and HLA in healthy donors. PCR employed 60 Vbeta and 13 Jbeta primers. Some clones are missing from TCRdb's copy, which holds only in-frame ones; the method was immunoSEQ multiplex PCR. This table holds around 100,000 clones, 66% found once. The specimen sequenced was PBMCs. These receptors came from a woman aged 45-65 years in good health and CMV-seronegative.

The CDR3 loop reads CASRPGTGSSYEQYF. CDR3 sequence (DNA): TGTGCCAGCAGGCCAGGGACAGGGAGCTCCTACGAGCAGTACTTC. This rearrangement joins TRBV25-1 to TRBJ2-7; 9 bases match TRBD1. Germline V gene data show CDR1 as MGHDK and CDR2 as SYGVNS. The ends lost 6 bases at V and 0 bases at J; junction bases unmatched: 6. The CDR3 spans 15 residues.

This clone showed up just a few times. The J gene is TRBJ2-2, the V gene TRBV29-1; D gene uncertain. Trimming stripped 0 bases from V and 7 bases from J, with 15 bases between. This CDR3 region has 15 residues. In germline, CDR1 is SQVTM, CDR2 ANQGSEA. CDR3 region: CSVEDRLAGSGELFF. CDR3 in DNA: TGCAGCGTTGAAGATCGTCTTGCAGGTAGCGGGGAGCTGTTTTTT.

The CDR3 nucleotides read TGTGCCAGCAGGCCTACTAGTGGGGGCACGCAGTTCTTC. This gives the protein CASRPTSGGTQFF. The chain recombines TRBV6-5 with TRBJ2-1, with D tentatively TRBD1 (6 bases). V gave up 6 bases and J gave up 12 bases, with 18 bases separating them. The CDR3 runs 13 residues. Germline V gene sequence: CDR1 MNHEY, CDR2 SVGAGI.